A single sample gave rise to the 19 T cell receptor beta chains below, sequenced in a study of blood T cell repertoires in COVID-19. Measured with immunoSEQ multiplex PCR; TCRdb has only the in-frame clones, and not every one. This table has about 170,000 clones, 70% to 85% appearing once. The source material was peripheral blood. The source of these receptors is a woman of 80 years or more with acute or convalescent COVID-19.

This chain links TRBV13 with TRBJ1-1, with D unclear. The CDR3 length is 15 residues. The V gene's germline CDR1 is PRHDT and CDR2 FYEKMQ (reference sequence). V was cut by 5 bases and J by 3 bases, with 16 bases left in between. The CDR3 coding sequence is TGTGCCAGCAGCCCCAACGAGGGCTGGGACACTGAAGCTTTCTTT. Translating it yields CASSPNEGWDTEAFF.

This clone was seen more than once but under ten times. The CDR3 here is CASSETTDYGYTF. In nucleotides, the CDR3 is TGTGCCAGCAGCGAGACAACGGACTATGGCTACACCTTC. The chain has TRBV9 and TRBJ1-2; D is ambiguous. Deletions cut 3 bases from V and 3 bases from J, with 9 bases between. Per germline, CDR1 SGDLS and CDR2 YYNGEE. The CDR3 has 13 amino acids.

The chain combines TRBV5-4 with TRBJ2-2; 11 nucleotides align to TRBD2. The CDR3 extends over 15 amino acids. With 5 bases clipped from V and 2 bases from J, the junction kept 2 bases outside the gene matches. Per germline, CDR1 SGHNT and CDR2 YYREEE (reference sequence). CDR3 region: CASSTSGRNTGELFF. The CDR3 DNA is TGTGCCAGCAGTACTAGCGGGAGAAACACCGGGGAGCTGTTTTTT.

This chain joins TRBV6-5 and TRBJ1-1; D not resolved. Germline V gene sequence: CDR1 MNHEY, CDR2 SVGAGI. This CDR3 has 14 amino acids. Trimming took off 8 bases at V and 5 bases at J, with 18 bases between the two ends. CDR3 sequence reads: CASASGSGRTEAFF. The CDR3 DNA sequence: TGTGCCAGCGCATCCGGGTCCGGGAGGACTGAAGCTTTCTTT.

V is TRBV11-2 and J is TRBJ2-1, with a possible D match to TRBD2 (7 bases). Looked up from germline, CDR1 is SGHAT and CDR2 is FQNNGV. Trimming left V 8 bases short and J 12 bases short, with 14 bases between. CDR3 length: 11 residues. The CDR3 DNA follows: TGTGCCAGCTCGACGGGGGGCCTGCAGTTCTTC. Protein sequence: CASSTGGLQFF.

The V gene is TRBV5-1, the J gene TRBJ2-2; no clear D. With 0 bases removed from V and 2 bases from J, the gap between germline ends came to 17 bases. The CDR3 is made up of 18 amino acids. The germline V gene encodes CDR1 SGHRS and CDR2 YFSETQ. CDR3 sequence reads: CASSLAGGSRINTGELFF. CDR3 bases: TGCGCCAGCAGCTTGGCCGGCGGTAGCCGGATCAACACCGGGGAGCTGTTTTTT.

V is TRBV18 and J is TRBJ2-1; 7 nucleotides line up with TRBD2. J lost 4 bases, V lost 3 bases, and 12 bases had no gene match. This CDR3 has 17 amino acids. The germline gives CDR1 KGHSH, CDR2 LQKENI. The CDR3 DNA reads TGTGCCAGCTCACCCGCGACAGCGGGATTTTCTTACAATGAGCAGTTCTTC. It encodes CASSPATAGFSYNEQFF.

As regards this clone: This may come from a read error, since a much larger clone is one base off. The chain carries TRBV2 and TRBJ2-1; D not certain. Germline CDR1 reads SNHLY; CDR2 reads FYNNEI. The CDR3 spans 11 residues. V lost 6 bases and J 5 bases, leaving 5 bases between the germline ends. CDR3 residues: CASRNNNEQFF. The CDR3 coding sequence is TGTGCCAGCAGGAACAACAATGAGCAGTTCTTC.

The chain joins TRBV11-3 to TRBJ2-7, with 7 bases that match TRBD1. Germline CDR1 SGHNT, CDR2 YENEEA. CDR3 length equals 13 residues. J lost 5 bases, V lost 5 bases, and 6 bases had no gene match. CDR3 in amino acids: CASSQTGIDEQYF. The CDR3 nucleotides are TGTGCCAGCAGCCAGACAGGGATAGACGAGCAGTACTTC.

The chain is built from TRBV6-1 and TRBJ1-3; D gene unclear. This CDR3 comprises 15 residues. Germline loops: CDR1 MNHNS, CDR2 SASEGT. V dropped 2 bases and J dropped 4 bases, with 12 bases sitting between them. The CDR3 DNA is TGTGCCAGCAGTGAAAAGGAGCCCGGGGGAAACACCATATATTTT. This sequence encodes CASSEKEPGGNTIYF.

The J gene is TRBJ1-1, the V gene TRBV11-3; 11 bases are a match to TRBD1. Germline V gives CDR1 SGHNT, CDR2 YENEEA. V dropped 6 bases and J dropped 12; count of bases not matched to a gene: 6. There are 12 residues in the CDR3. CDR3 in DNA: TGTGCCAGCAGTAGGACAGGGGGCGAAACTTTCTTT. Translating it yields CASSRTGGETFF.

The chain combines TRBV6-1 with TRBJ1-2; D is possibly TRBD1 (5 bases). The CDR3 totals 15 residues. Trimming shortened V by 2 bases and J by 8 bases, and 18 bases separated the two germline ends. Germline loops: CDR1 MNHNS, CDR2 SASEGT. The CDR3 DNA reads as TGTGCCAGCAGTGAAAGTCGACAGCTTTCTGGAGGCTACACCTTC. Its translation is CASSESRQLSGGYTF.

This clone was recorded once. V and J are TRBV5-1 and TRBJ1-1, with a possible D match to TRBD1 (5 bases). Per the germline V gene, CDR1 is SGHRS and CDR2 is YFSETQ. V dropped 4 bases and J dropped 10 bases, with 14 bases sitting between them. This CDR3 has 12 amino acids. CDR3 region: CASSQGLGGAFF. CDR3 in DNA: TGCGCCAGCAGCCAGGGTCTTGGTGGAGCTTTCTTT. The full variable domain, in which reference TRBV5-1 and TRBJ1-1 provide the parts outside the CDR3, is KAGVTQTPRYLIKTRGQQVTLSCSPISGHRSVSWYQQTPGQGLQFLFEYFSETQRNKGNFPGRFSGRQFSNSRSEMNVSTLELGDSALYLCASSQGLGGAFFGQGTRLTVV.

In this sample, this clone turned up once. This chain links TRBV12-3 or TRBV12-4 with TRBJ1-1; 10 positions agree with TRBD1. The junction had 3 bases not matched to a gene; V was cut back by 4 bases and J by 7 bases. This CDR3 region has 13 residues. CDR3 residues: CASSSGTGDEAFF. CDR3 bases: TGTGCCAGCAGTTCTGGGACAGGGGATGAAGCTTTCTTT.

In its sample, this clone was seen once. The CDR3 DNA is TGTGCCAGCAGCGCAAGCGTAGGTTCCCCCGCTGAAGCTTTCTTT. This gives the protein CASSASVGSPAEAFF. The rearrangement joins TRBV11-2 to TRBJ1-1; D remains ambiguous. CDR3 length: 15 amino acids. Trimming cost V 5 bases and J 6 bases, with 19 bases left between them. In germline, CDR1 is SGHAT, CDR2 FQNNGV.

The chain recombines TRBV5-1 with TRBJ1-4, with no clear D. CDR1 is SGHRS, CDR2 YFSETQ, per germline. The CDR3 has 12 residues. V lost 8 bases and J 3 bases, leaving 8 bases between the germline ends. The CDR3 spells CASSRSNEKLFF. In DNA, the CDR3 is TGCGCCAGTTCGCGGTCTAATGAAAAACTGTTTTTT. Combining the CDR3 with reference TRBV5-1 and TRBJ1-4 gives the whole variable domain KAGVTQTPRYLIKTRGQQVTLSCSPISGHRSVSWYQQTPGQGLQFLFEYFSETQRNKGNFPGRFSGRQFSNSRSEMNVSTLELGDSALYLCASSRSNEKLFFGSGTQLSVL.

The chain couples TRBV4-3 to TRBJ1-2; the match to TRBD1 covers 7 bases. This CDR3 contains 14 residues. V trimming: 3 bases; J trimming: 8 bases; junction bases outside the gene matches: 9. Germline CDR1 is LGHNA and CDR2 is YSLEER. The CDR3 here is CASSQGTGAPGYTF. The CDR3 DNA sequence: TGCGCCAGCAGCCAGGGAACAGGGGCTCCGGGCTACACCTTC.

J is TRBJ1-5 and V is TRBV19; tentative D call: TRBD1 (5 bases). Germline V gene lookup returns CDR1 LNHDA and CDR2 SQIVND (reference sequence). The CDR3 has 18 amino acids. V shed 2 bases and J shed 1 base, with 18 bases lying between them. In nucleotides, the CDR3 is TGTGCCAGTAGTATACCCCGGACCCCACGGGGGAGCAATCAGCCCCAGCATTTT. This codes for CASSIPRTPRGSNQPQHF.

In this sample, this clone turned up a few times. V and J are TRBV7-9 and TRBJ1-1, with D maybe TRBD1 (5 bases). CDR1 is SEHNR and CDR2 is FQNEAQ in the germline V gene (reference sequence). Trimming shortened V by 5 bases and J by 0 bases, and 10 bases separated the two germline ends. The CDR3 sequence is 14 residues long. DNA for the CDR3: TGTGCCAGCAGCCGACAGAGGATGAACACTGAAGCTTTCTTT. Translation: CASSRQRMNTEAFF.